A single sample gave rise to the 13 T cell receptor beta chains below, sequenced in a study of shared clonotypes between healthy human individuals. TCRdb's copy holds only in-frame clones and misses some; the assay was immunoSEQ multiplex PCR. The sample includes fewer than 150,000 clones, around two thirds of them seen just once. Sequencing was performed on memory CD8+ T cells sorted from blood. As to subset: CD45RO+ cells pooled with CCR7-negative TemRA cells. The receptors shown here come from a woman aged 30 to 39 in good health.

V and J are TRBV27 and TRBJ2-7; D perhaps matches TRBD2 (6 bases). CDR1 and CDR2 from the germline V gene are MNHEY and SMNVEV (reference sequence). The CDR3 loop spans 15 amino acids. Trimming took 6 bases from V and 6 from J, leaving 21 bases between them. The CDR3 nucleotides are TGTGCCAGCAGACAGAGGGACTCCCACCAGGGCGAGCAGTACTTC. It codes for CASRQRDSHQGEQYF.

This clone appeared once. This chain connects TRBV12-2 to TRBJ2-7. TRBV12-2 is tagged as a pseudogene. The CDR3 has 17 amino acids. CDR3 protein: CASRLASRDLGSYEQYF. CDR3 nucleotides: TGTGCAAGTCGCTTAGCGAGTAGAGACTTGGGATCCTACGAGCAGTACTTC.

There are a few counts of this clone. V is TRBV19 and J is TRBJ1-1, with 8 bases fitting TRBD1. The CDR3 is 13 amino acids. CDR1 and CDR2 (germline): LNHDA, SQIVND (reference sequence). V lost 7 bases, J lost 2 bases, and 3 bases stayed unmatched. Written as DNA, the CDR3 is TGTGCCAGTAAGGACAGGGACAACACTGAAGCTTTCTTT. It translates to CASKDRDNTEAFF.

DNA of the CDR3: TGTGCCAGCAGCTTAGGGCCCCAAGAGACCCAGTACTTC. Translation: CASSLGPQETQYF. This chain joins TRBV11-3 and TRBJ2-5, with D unclear. The V end was cut by 1 base, the J end by 1 base, with 4 bases between. Germline assignment: CDR1 SGHNT and CDR2 YENEEA. The CDR3 totals 13 residues.

This chain connects TRBV27 to TRBJ2-7; D might be TRBD1 (6 bases). Per germline, CDR1 MNHEY and CDR2 SMNVEV (reference sequence). V lost 5 bases and J 5 bases, leaving 10 bases between the germline ends. The CDR3 loop spans 12 amino acids. Here the CDR3 DNA reads TGTGCCAGCAGTCTTCAGGGGAACGAGCAGTACTTC. It translates to CASSLQGNEQYF.

J is TRBJ2-2 and V is TRBV7-3; D might be TRBD2 (5 bases). This CDR3 comprises 16 residues. The germline gives CDR1 SGHTA, CDR2 FQGTGA. Trimming pared 5 bases from V and 5 bases from J, leaving 18 bases between. This chain's CDR3 is CASSPVVRGYTGELFF. DNA of the CDR3: TGTGCCAGCAGCCCGGTCGTCCGGGGTTATACCGGGGAGCTGTTTTTT.

This clone appeared a few times. The V gene is TRBV28, the J gene TRBJ2-5; 9 nucleotides align to TRBD2. The DNA end is more similar to TRBJ2-7, so the J call may be wrong. Germline V CDR1 and CDR2: MDHEN, SYDVKM. This CDR3 comprises 15 residues. In DNA form, the CDR3 reads TGTGCCAGCAGTTGGAGGACTAGCGTTTCCTACGAGCAGTACTTC. It yields the protein CASSWRTSVSYEQYF.

The chain employs TRBV2 and TRBJ1-1; the D is unclear. The V end was cut by 5 bases, the J end by 5 bases, with 12 bases between. The CDR3 extends over 13 amino acids. Looked up from germline, CDR1 is SNHLY and CDR2 is FYNNEI. The CDR3 DNA is TGTGCCAGCAGTATCGGACTGATTACTGAAGCTTTCTTT. Its translation is CASSIGLITEAFF.

The chain links TRBV25-1 to TRBJ2-5; D is uncertain. The J call may be mistaken, given a closer DNA end match to TRBJ2-7. The CDR3 is 13 amino acids. The germline gives CDR1 MGHDK, CDR2 SYGVNS. The CDR3 region has the DNA TGTGCCAGCAGTGGGCACACCCACTACGAGCAGTACTTC. As protein: CASSGHTHYEQYF.

The chain combines TRBV28 with TRBJ1-1; D ambiguous. V was shortened by 3 bases and J by 9 bases, with 8 bases between the two germline ends. Looked up from germline, CDR1 is MDHEN and CDR2 is SYDVKM. There are 11 residues in the CDR3. CDR3 amino acids: CASSLNGKAFF. In DNA, the CDR3 is TGTGCCAGCAGTTTGAACGGTAAAGCTTTCTTT.

V and J are TRBV6-5 and TRBJ2-3; TRBD1 might be the D (6 bases). V was shortened by 11 bases and J by 2 bases, with 17 bases between the two germline ends. The germline gives CDR1 MNHEY, CDR2 SVGAGI. This CDR3 is built from 14 residues. CDR3 DNA sequence: TGTGCCGTAGGGAACAGGGATAACACAGATACGCAGTATTTT. This gives the protein CAVGNRDNTDTQYF.

The chain employs TRBV13 and TRBJ2-7; 11 bases align to TRBD1. V was pared by 1 base and J by 6 bases, with 2 bases of the junction left unmatched. This CDR3 has 14 amino acids. Germline V gene sequence: CDR1 PRHDT, CDR2 FYEKMQ (reference sequence). The CDR3 DNA sequence: TGTGCCAGCAGCTTAGAGGGACAGGGGGGCGAGCAGTACTTC. Encoded protein: CASSLEGQGGEQYF.

This chain uses TRBV11-2 with TRBJ2-7; D not certain. V gave up 1 base and J gave up 4 bases, with 8 bases separating them. CDR3 size: 13 residues. Per the germline V gene, CDR1 is SGHAT and CDR2 is FQNNGV. CDR3 loop: CASSLGGVYEQYF. The CDR3 DNA reads as TGTGCCAGCAGCTTAGGTGGGGTTTACGAGCAGTACTTC.